The 25 T cell receptor beta chains below were found in one sample sequenced in a study of blood T cell repertoires in COVID-19. Some clones are missing from TCRdb's copy, which holds only in-frame ones; the method was immunoSEQ multiplex PCR. The repertoire holds over 90,000 clones, with more than 80% as singletons. Sequenced sample: peripheral blood. The source of these receptors is a man older than 75 with COVID-19, enrolled during active disease.

The genes are TRBV5-1 and TRBJ2-2; tentatively, D is TRBD1 (5 bases). This CDR3 comprises 16 residues. Germline CDR1 SGHRS, CDR2 YFSETQ. Trimming shortened V by 0 bases and J by 5 bases, and 14 bases separated the two germline ends. The CDR3 is CASSLAQGFGTGELFF. The CDR3 DNA reads as TGCGCCAGCAGCTTGGCTCAGGGTTTTGGGACCGGGGAGCTGTTTTTT. The full variable domain, rest sourced from reference TRBV5-1 and TRBJ2-2, is KAGVTQTPRYLIKTRGQQVTLSCSPISGHRSVSWYQQTPGQGLQFLFEYFSETQRNKGNFPGRFSGRQFSNSRSEMNVSTLELGDSALYLCASSLAQGFGTGELFFGEGSRLTVL.

The chain combines TRBV29-1 with TRBJ2-3; 9 positions agree with TRBD2. CDR3 size: 14 residues. V shed 4 bases and J 2 bases; nucleotides not matched to a gene: 4. The germline V gene has CDR1 SQVTM and CDR2 ANQGSEA. The CDR3 DNA is TGCAGCGTTGGGACTAGCGCCATCACAGATACGCAGTATTTT. Translated, it gives CSVGTSAITDTQYF.

This clone was counted once. The genes are TRBV6-2 or TRBV6-3 and TRBJ2-6, with a tentative D call TRBD2 (6 bases). Trimming stripped 2 bases from V and 3 bases from J, with 11 bases between. Germline loops: CDR1 MNHEY, CDR2 SVGEGT. The length of the CDR3 is 16 residues. The chain's CDR3 is CASSYGGVGGANVLTF. As DNA, the CDR3 is TGTGCCAGCAGTTACGGAGGGGTCGGTGGGGCCAACGTCCTGACTTTC.

The chain is built from TRBV7-2 and TRBJ2-1; 9 bases are shared with TRBD2. The J segment lost 5 bases and the V segment lost 2 bases, leaving 13 bases of the junction unmatched. The CDR3 spans 18 residues. Germline CDR1 is SGHTA and CDR2 is FQGNSA. The CDR3 nucleotides are TGTGCCAGCAGCTTATTTCGACGGCTAGCGGGGAAGAACAATGAGCAGTTCTTC. Translated: CASSLFRRLAGKNNEQFF.

The chain recombines TRBV11-2 with TRBJ2-5, with 7 bases matching TRBD2. CDR3 length: 13 residues. Looked up from germline, CDR1 is SGHAT and CDR2 is FQNNGV. Trimming at V came to 2 bases and at J to 4 bases, leaving 1 base not matched to a gene. DNA of the CDR3: TGTGCCAGCAGCTTAACTAGCGTAGAGACCCAGTACTTC. Protein: CASSLTSVETQYF.

This clone appeared a few times. The chain has TRBV5-1 and TRBJ2-3; D gene ambiguous. The V end was cut by 2 bases, the J end by 1 base, with 8 bases between. The germline CDR1 and CDR2 sequences are SGHRS and YFSETQ. There are 14 residues in the CDR3. The CDR3 loop is CASSFGFGTDTQYF. CDR3 DNA sequence: TGCGCCAGCAGCTTTGGCTTCGGCACAGATACGCAGTATTTT.

The CDR3 nucleotides are TGTGCCAGCAGCATCAGCGGGGGGGCCTCCTACGAGCAGTACTTC. This codes for CASSISGGASYEQYF. The chain couples TRBV7-8 to TRBJ2-7, with TRBD2 matching over 10 bases. This CDR3 is 15 amino acids long. After removal of 5 bases from V and 0 bases from J, the junction contained 4 bases not matched to a gene. Germline V gene data show CDR1 as SGHVS and CDR2 as FQNEAQ.

The V gene is TRBV7-9, the J gene TRBJ2-7; tentative D call: TRBD2 (6 bases). V was cut by 1 base and J by 6 bases, with 16 bases left in between. Germline assignment: CDR1 SEHNR and CDR2 FQNEAQ (reference sequence). This CDR3 comprises 15 residues. In nucleotides, the CDR3 is TGTGCCAGCAGCTTAGGGGCGGGGAGAGCTCCCGAGCAGTACTTC. This gives the protein CASSLGAGRAPEQYF. The full variable domain, with the rest looked up from reference TRBV7-9 and TRBJ2-7, is DTGVSQNPRHKITKRGQNVTFRCDPISEHNRLYWYRQTLGQGPEFLTYFQNEAQLEKSRLLSDRFSAERPKGSFSTLEIQRTEQGDSAMYLCASSLGAGRAPEQYFGPGTRLTVT.

This chain joins TRBV7-8 and TRBJ1-2; D not certain. The length of the CDR3 is 13 residues. V shed 8 bases and J shed 9 bases, with 19 bases lying between them. CDR1 is SGHVS, CDR2 FQNEAQ, per germline. Here the CDR3 reads CASQAYLQASYTF. In DNA form, the CDR3 reads TGTGCCAGCCAAGCTTACTTGCAGGCTAGCTACACCTTC.

V gene TRBV4-1 combines with J gene TRBJ2-5; 10 nucleotides agree with TRBD1. The CDR3 runs to 16 residues. V trimming: 4 bases; J trimming: 4 bases; junction bases outside the gene matches: 9. The germline V gene encodes CDR1 MGHRA and CDR2 YSYEKL. Written as DNA, the CDR3 is TGCGCCAGCAGCCTATCAGGACAGGGGGTCGGAGAGACCCAGTACTTC. This gives the protein CASSLSGQGVGETQYF.

This clone came up once. The chain couples TRBV13 to TRBJ2-3, with D possibly being TRBD2 (6 bases). This CDR3 has 15 residues. Germline V CDR1 and CDR2: PRHDT, FYEKMQ (reference sequence). Trimming cost V 5 bases and J 2 bases, with 14 bases left between them. The CDR3 is CASSPVGGPTDTQYF. The CDR3 nucleotides read TGTGCCAGCAGCCCGGTTGGAGGGCCCACAGATACGCAGTATTTT.

The rearrangement joins TRBV7-6 to TRBJ1-1; TRBD1 might be the D (6 bases). V was pared by 2 bases and J by 1 base, with 8 bases between. The CDR3 totals 14 residues. Germline loops: CDR1 SGHVS, CDR2 FNYEAQ. The CDR3 nucleotides are TGTGCCAGCAGCTTACGGACAGAGAACACTGAAGCTTTCTTT. This sequence encodes CASSLRTENTEAFF.

The V and J genes are TRBV2 and TRBJ2-3; 10 nucleotides align to TRBD2. The germline V gene encodes CDR1 SNHLY and CDR2 FYNNEI. CDR3 length equals 16 residues. J lost 5 bases, V lost 3 bases, and 8 bases had no gene match. The CDR3 region is CASSDQIAGGKDTQYF. The DNA of the CDR3 is TGTGCCAGCAGTGATCAAATAGCGGGGGGTAAAGATACGCAGTATTTT.

V and J are TRBV19 and TRBJ1-3; D uncertain. Trimming shortened V by 5 bases and J by 2 bases, and 7 bases separated the two germline ends. CDR1 LNHDA and CDR2 SQIVND come from the germline V gene (reference sequence). The CDR3 extends over 13 amino acids. CDR3 sequence reads: CASSWRAGNTIYF. In nucleotides, the CDR3 is TGTGCCAGTAGTTGGAGGGCTGGAAACACCATATATTTT. The entire variable domain, with the rest obtained from reference TRBV19 and TRBJ1-3, is as follows: DGGITQSPKYLFRKEGQNVTLSCEQNLNHDAMYWYRQDPGQGLRLIYYSQIVNDFQKGDIAEGYSVSREKKESFPLTVTSAQKNPTAFYLCASSWRAGNTIYFGEGSWLTVV.

The rearrangement joins TRBV5-1 to TRBJ2-7; 8 bases map to TRBD1. J gave up 3 bases and V 3 bases, and 5 bases lay outside the gene matches. The CDR3 totals 14 residues. Germline CDR1 and CDR2: SGHRS and YFSETQ. The CDR3 DNA follows: TGCGCCAGCAGCTGGACAGGGATTGTCTACGAGCAGTACTTC. This encodes CASSWTGIVYEQYF.

The V gene is TRBV28, the J gene TRBJ2-2; 9 positions match TRBD1. Germline values: CDR1 MDHEN, CDR2 SYDVKM. J was trimmed by 6 bases and V by 5 bases; bases with no gene match: 13. The CDR3 runs to 17 residues. The CDR3 region is CASSPRDRVLRAGELFF. The CDR3 nucleotides are TGTGCCAGCAGTCCCCGGGACAGGGTCTTAAGAGCCGGGGAGCTGTTTTTT.

The chain recombines TRBV19 with TRBJ2-3; 10 positions match TRBD2. Germline assignment: CDR1 LNHDA and CDR2 SQIVND (reference sequence). V was pared by 1 base and J by 1 base, with 2 bases of the junction left unmatched. The CDR3 has 16 residues. The CDR3 sequence: CASSIAGLAGTDTQYF. The DNA of the CDR3 is TGTGCCAGTAGTATAGCAGGACTAGCGGGCACAGATACGCAGTATTTT. Together with reference TRBV19 and TRBJ2-3, the CDR3 gives the full variable domain: DGGITQSPKYLFRKEGQNVTLSCEQNLNHDAMYWYRQDPGQGLRLIYYSQIVNDFQKGDIAEGYSVSREKKESFPLTVTSAQKNPTAFYLCASSIAGLAGTDTQYFGPGTRLTVL.

The CDR3 spells CASSPRTGIRGYTF. The DNA for the CDR3 is TGTGCCAGCAGTCCCCGGACAGGGATAAGAGGCTACACCTTC. The chain recombines TRBV27 with TRBJ1-2; TRBD1 agrees at 8 bases. J gave up 8 bases and V 5 bases, and 10 bases lay outside the gene matches. The CDR3 contains 14 residues. Looked up from germline, CDR1 is MNHEY and CDR2 is SMNVEV (reference sequence).

This chain links TRBV4-1 with TRBJ1-2; tentative D call: TRBD1 (6 bases). The CDR3 has 16 residues. Germline loops: CDR1 MGHRA, CDR2 YSYEKL. V was cut by 0 bases and J by 4 bases, with 15 bases left in between. The CDR3 DNA reads TGCGCCAGCAGCCAAGATAGACAGGCGACGTTCTATGGCTACACCTTC. This translates into CASSQDRQATFYGYTF.

This clone showed up just a few times. The genes are TRBV14 and TRBJ2-5; TRBD2 aligns across 13 bases. Germline trimming cut 4 bases from V and 4 bases from J; bases unmatched to any gene: 6. The CDR3 has 16 amino acids. Germline V lookup: CDR1 SGHDN, CDR2 FVKESK. The CDR3 spells CASSLRLAGGAETQYF. DNA of the CDR3: TGTGCCAGCAGCCTCAGACTAGCGGGAGGTGCAGAGACCCAGTACTTC. Variable domain in full (rest from reference TRBV14 and TRBJ2-5): EAGVTQFPSHSVIEKGQTVTLRCDPISGHDNLYWYRRVMGKEIKFLLHFVKESKQDESGMPNNRFLAERTGGTYSTLKVQPAELEDSGVYFCASSLRLAGGAETQYFGPGTRLLVL.

V is TRBV27 and J is TRBJ2-7; possibly TRBD1 for D (5 bases). Trimming left V 8 bases short and J 3 bases short, with 17 bases between. The CDR3 loop spans 14 amino acids. Germline loops: CDR1 MNHEY, CDR2 SMNVEV (reference sequence). CDR3 region: CASSKGQGRYEQYF. The CDR3 DNA reads TGTGCCAGCTCAAAGGGCCAGGGTCGCTACGAGCAGTACTTC.

This chain links TRBV6-1 with TRBJ1-3; no clear D gene. The CDR3 is 13 residues long. The V end lost 2 bases, the J end lost 4 bases, and 6 bases lay between the germline ends. Germline values: CDR1 MNHNS, CDR2 SASEGT. The CDR3 loop reads CASSETGGNTIYF. The CDR3 nucleotides are TGTGCCAGCAGTGAAACGGGGGGAAACACCATATATTTT.

This clone came up once. The V and J genes are TRBV27 and TRBJ2-7, with TRBD2 identical over 10 bases. The CDR3 loop spans 14 amino acids. The germline CDR1 and CDR2 sequences are MNHEY and SMNVEV (reference sequence). J was trimmed by 3 bases and V by 6 bases; bases with no gene match: 5. CDR3 sequence reads: CASRAGGPFYEQYF. The CDR3 bases are TGTGCCAGCAGAGCGGGAGGGCCGTTCTACGAGCAGTACTTC.

This clone came up once. CDR3 in amino acids: CASSRERDSTDTQYF. Written as DNA, the CDR3 is TGCGCCAGCAGCCGAGAACGGGATTCCACAGATACGCAGTATTTT. The V gene is TRBV4-1, the J gene TRBJ2-3, with D possibly TRBD2 on 5 matching bases. The CDR3 sequence is 15 residues long. V was trimmed by 4 bases and J by 2 bases, leaving 13 bases between them. Per germline, CDR1 MGHRA and CDR2 YSYEKL.

The rearrangement links TRBV4-2 to TRBJ2-1; D might be TRBD2 (5 bases). The CDR3 is 16 amino acids. V was cut by 1 base and J by 5 bases, with 15 bases left in between. Germline CDR1 and CDR2: LGHNA and YNFKEQ. CDR3 in DNA: TGTGCCAGCAGCCAAGCCGGACTTGCCGCTAACAATGAGCAGTTCTTC. Translation gives CASSQAGLAANNEQFF.